The table lists the clone carrying this TCR beta chain with many counts. These data originate in a study of T cells in Graves' hyperthyroidism and ophthalmopathy. The TCR beta CDR3 regions underwent amplification using RNA transcripts as the source. A set of HTBI primers served as the primers for a first-round RT-PCR of the TCR CDR3. TCRdb fed the multiplex PCR reads into MiXCR, producing one record per CDR3 protein. The repertoire holds fewer than 700,000 distinct CDR3 sequences, with roughly 15% as singletons. The CDR3 consists of 16 residues. Trimming took 0 bases from V and 5 from J, leaving 16 bases between them. The germline CDR1 and CDR2 sequences are MNHEY and SVGEGT. Disease lasting under 3 months, a NOSPECS grade of at least 4, and a Clinical Activity Score of at least 3 were features of the ophthalmopathy patients.

The chain joins TRBV6-2 or TRBV6-3 to TRBJ2-5; D is perhaps TRBD2 (5 bases). What was sequenced was blood. The origin of this receptor is a woman younger than 30 with Graves' ophthalmopathy. CDR3 in amino acids: CASSYSRGGDPETQYF. The CDR3 nucleotides read TGTGCCAGCAGTTACTCGAGAGGAGGAGATCCGGAGACCCAGTACTTC.